The sequence of this TCR beta chain was determined in a study of blood T cell repertoires in COVID-19. The CDR3 consists of 13 residues. The V and J ends lost 0 bases and 2 bases respectively, with 8 bases between them. The germline V gene encodes CDR1 GTSNPN and CDR2 SVGIG (reference sequence). Profiled with immunoSEQ multiplex PCR; TCRdb holds only in-frame clones, not every one. The table shows tens of thousands of clones, with roughly 82% occurring only once. The TCR was taken from a human donor in a cohort sampled during active COVID-19. The sequenced sample was peripheral blood. This chain connects TRBV30 to TRBJ2-7; D is possibly TRBD1 (6 bases). The CDR3 region has the DNA TGTGCCTGGAGTGTGGACAGAGCCTACGAGCAGTACTTC. It codes for CAWSVDRAYEQYF.